This T cell receptor beta chain was profiled in a study of T cells after yellow fever vaccination. This clonotype was detected a few times. The germline CDR1 and CDR2 sequences are SEHNR and FQNEAQ (reference sequence). The CDR3 runs to 17 residues. Trimming cost V 7 bases and J 0 bases, with 19 bases left between them. UMIs and a universal primer site were added when TCR cDNA was made by 5'RACE template switching. One entry per CDR3 protein, called by TCRdb with MiXCR from the 5' RACE reads. This table holds fewer than 400,000 distinct CDR3 sequences, approximately 6% found once. The material was PBMCs, obtained 5 days after the yellow fever booster vaccination. This TCR came from a man aged 25-40 years who received the YFV17D yellow fever vaccine. This chain connects TRBV7-9 to TRBJ2-1; D could derive from TRBD1 or TRBD2 (5 bases each). CDR3: CASNDAGAFGSYNEQFF. In nucleotides, the CDR3 is TGTGCCAGCAATGACGCCGGGGCCTTTGGCTCCTACAATGAGCAGTTCTTC.